The rows below give T cell receptor beta chains drawn from one sample of a study of brain T cells in children with intractable seizures. TCRdb's table, derived via immunoSEQ multiplex PCR, lists solely in-frame clones and lacks some. The sample has around 340,000 clones, about 93% seen once. This sample comprised peripheral blood, obtained around 5 months after surgery. These receptors originate from a boy under two years old with tuberous sclerosis and intractable seizures. Both conserved end residues are trimmed from each CDR3. Each record gives: V gene, D gene, J gene, CDR3 protein. D genes are given only for firm matches.

TRBV28,NA,TRBJ2-7,ASSSPQGGRHSYEQY
TRBV27,NA,TRBJ2-7,ASSADSTYEQY
TRBV30,TRBD1,TRBJ1-1,AWRLHLPGQGGPNTEAF
TRBV7-8,NA,TRBJ2-3,ASSLSGTTHTDTQY
TRBV7-9,TRBD1,TRBJ1-2,ASSLGQGIDYYGYT
TRBV7-2,TRBD2,TRBJ2-1,ASSLGSGGPYNEQF
TRBV5-1,NA,TRBJ1-2,ASSLSREGGYT
TRBV30,NA,TRBJ2-1,AWSGSPGNEQF
TRBV19,TRBD1,TRBJ2-7,ASSRAGGYEQY
TRBV5-4,NA,TRBJ1-6,ASSSRDANSPLH
TRBV3-1/TRBV3-2,NA,TRBJ1-5,ASSHTGNQPQH
TRBV2,TRBD1,TRBJ1-2,ASRGDSYGYT
TRBV5-6,NA,TRBJ2-2,ASSLGENTGELF
TRBV2,TRBD1,TRBJ1-2,ASSSTGVTYGYT
TRBV7-8,TRBD2,TRBJ2-1,ASSYGTSGPGDYEQF
TRBV19,TRBD2,TRBJ2-5,ASSIGASGQQETQY
TRBV5-1,NA,TRBJ2-2,ASSLSVGETGELF
TRBV11-2,TRBD2,TRBJ2-5,ASSLDQQGGVKAQY
TRBV7-2,NA,TRBJ1-1,ASSPPGLNTEAF
TRBV13,TRBD1,TRBJ2-2,ASRGTVNTGELF
TRBV2,NA,TRBJ1-2,ASRETGAGYT
TRBV10-1,NA,TRBJ1-1,ASKGPNTEAF
TRBV3-1/TRBV3-2,TRBD1,TRBJ1-2,ASSQAGGNGYT
TRBV6-1,TRBD2,TRBJ2-3,ASSVPKAGGPDTQY
TRBV30,NA,TRBJ2-3,AWSGLSLVPDTQY
TRBV3-1/TRBV3-2,NA,TRBJ2-2,AARGETGELF
TRBV14,TRBD1,TRBJ2-7,ASSNSGTGDEQY
TRBV10-3,TRBD1,TRBJ1-2,AISESPDRGLSGYT
TRBV28,TRBD2,TRBJ2-5,ASSLQRLAGQETQY
TRBV29-1,TRBD1,TRBJ1-6,SVGQGAGSPLH
TRBV7-3,NA,TRBJ2-1,ASSSDPYNEQF
TRBV6-5,NA,TRBJ1-2,ASSYNDRTNGYT
TRBV18,TRBD2,TRBJ2-1,ASSVTLAASYNEQF
TRBV2,NA,TRBJ2-1,ASDSRTNEQF
TRBV11-2,NA,TRBJ1-4,ASSQKGGEVEKLF
TRBV5-1,TRBD2,TRBJ2-2,ASSSRLAGTGELF
TRBV7-8,TRBD2,TRBJ2-3,ASSLAASGSQDTQY
TRBV9,NA,TRBJ2-1,ASSVALVASYNEQF
TRBV7-9,TRBD2,TRBJ2-1,ASSPSGNSNEQF
TRBV29-1,NA,TRBJ1-5,SVGEGQPQH
TRBV5-1,NA,TRBJ1-1,ASSLIRGNTEAF
TRBV7-9,NA,TRBJ1-4,ASSLGDATNEKLF
TRBV21-1,NA,TRBJ2-5,ASSTQGETQY
TRBV28,NA,TRBJ1-4,ASSSGGISHEKLF
TRBV7-2,NA,TRBJ2-7,ASSWRPTASYEQY
TRBV18,TRBD2,TRBJ2-3,ASSPGTSPTDTQY
TRBV7-8,TRBD1,TRBJ1-1,ASSLSQGRQTEAF
TRBV30,TRBD2,TRBJ2-5,ALSGLTSGSYSQETQY
TRBV24-1,NA,TRBJ2-7,ATSEPGREQY
TRBV6-5,NA,TRBJ2-7,ASSRPGRLTYEQY
TRBV7-8,NA,TRBJ1-1,ASSPMAGPKNEAF
TRBV7-8,TRBD2,TRBJ2-7,ASSLPAGSYEQY
TRBV30,NA,TRBJ1-1,AWRSERNTEAF
TRBV7-3,TRBD2,TRBJ2-1,ASSLFPSGGIYNEQF
TRBV10-2,TRBD1,TRBJ2-7,ASADRMGEQY
TRBV6-2/TRBV6-3,NA,TRBJ2-7,ASSLRREYEQY
TRBV9,NA,TRBJ1-3,ASSLSASGNTIY
TRBV25-1,NA,TRBJ2-5,ASSSWLETQY
TRBV19,NA,TRBJ1-2,ASSAGSGYYGYT